This TCR beta chain was captured by sequencing in a study of CD8+CD57+ T cells in acquired aplastic anemia. Study conclusions and caveats: Significant differences in CD8+ Simpson's diversity were not observed between patients and controls.

TCR beta VDJ and CDR3 were profiled, and genomic DNA was the template. Each CDR3 protein gets one entry after TCRdb re-called the reads with MiXCR. The table has 260,000 or so distinct CDR3 sequences, roughly 82% seen once. The germline CDR1 and CDR2 sequences are LGHNA and YNFKEQ. The CDR3 length is 18 residues. The sample holds one count of this clonotype. Its antigen is currently unknown. Individuals selected for sequencing had exhibited CD8+CD57+ cell expansion on flow cytometry. Sampling of blood occurred while the patients had still received no therapy. What was sequenced was sorted CD4+, CD8+, or CD8+CD57+ T cells (not recorded which) from PBMCs. This TCR was sampled from a human donor with aplastic anemia. The J gene is TRBJ2-1, the V gene TRBV4-2; TRBD2 agrees at 16 bases. The assigned J gene may be wrong: the sequence end matches TRBJ2-7 better. CDR3 DNA: TGTGCCAGCAGCCAATCCGGGACTAGCGGGGGGGCCGGGTACGAGCAGTACTTC. As protein: CASSQSGTSGGAGYEQYF.